Given below is one T cell receptor beta chain in context. Antigen specificity is unknown. Both 60 Vbeta primers and 13 Jbeta primers went into the PCR. This table comes from immunoSEQ multiplex PCR, and its TCRdb copy is limited to in-frame clones, with some not included. The sample records approximately 120,000 clones, around 75% being singletons. Germline V gives CDR1 MNHNS, CDR2 SASEGT. The length of the CDR3 is 17 residues. Trimming took off 4 bases at V and 1 base at J, with 14 bases between the two ends. The data belong to a study of cytomegalovirus exposure and HLA in healthy donors. Overall study context: Early release data held 80 million to 100 million unique TCRs from HLA-typed donors. Overall study results and limits: A later analysis by the authors found several of the most significant clusters apparently linked to common viral pathogens. What TCR beta sequences reportedly achieved was accurate prediction of HLA-A and HLA-B alleles in most subjects.

The chain joins TRBV6-1 to TRBJ2-6, with D uncertain. The origin of this receptor is a woman aged 45-65 years in good health and CMV-seronegative. Sequencing was done on a sample of PBMCs. CDR3 sequence: CASSVTAGSSGANVLTF. The CDR3, as DNA: TGTGCCAGCAGTGTTACAGCCGGCTCTTCTGGGGCCAACGTCCTGACTTTC.